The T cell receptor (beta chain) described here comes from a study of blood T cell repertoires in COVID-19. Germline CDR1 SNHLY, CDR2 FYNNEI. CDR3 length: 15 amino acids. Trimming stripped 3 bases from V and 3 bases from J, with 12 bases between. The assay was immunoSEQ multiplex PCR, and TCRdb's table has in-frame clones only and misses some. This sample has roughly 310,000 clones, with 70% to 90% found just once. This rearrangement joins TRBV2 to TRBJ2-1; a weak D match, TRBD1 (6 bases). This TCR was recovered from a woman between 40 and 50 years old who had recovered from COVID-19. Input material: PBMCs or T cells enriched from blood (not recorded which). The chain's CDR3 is CASSEAGAIYNEQFF. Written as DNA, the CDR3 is TGTGCCAGCAGTGAGGCAGGGGCGATCTACAATGAGCAGTTCTTC.